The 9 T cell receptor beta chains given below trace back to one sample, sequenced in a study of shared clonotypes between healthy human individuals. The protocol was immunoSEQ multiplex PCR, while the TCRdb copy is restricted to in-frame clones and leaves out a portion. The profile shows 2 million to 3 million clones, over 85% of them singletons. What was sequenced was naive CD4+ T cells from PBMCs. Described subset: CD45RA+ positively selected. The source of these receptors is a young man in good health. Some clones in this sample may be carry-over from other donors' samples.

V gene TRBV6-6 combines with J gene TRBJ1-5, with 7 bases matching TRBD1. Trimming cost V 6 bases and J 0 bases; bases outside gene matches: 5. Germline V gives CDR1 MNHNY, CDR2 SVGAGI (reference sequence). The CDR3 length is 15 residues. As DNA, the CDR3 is TGTGCCAGCAGACGGGACAGATTTAGCAATCAGCCCCAGCATTTT. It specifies CASRRDRFSNQPQHF.

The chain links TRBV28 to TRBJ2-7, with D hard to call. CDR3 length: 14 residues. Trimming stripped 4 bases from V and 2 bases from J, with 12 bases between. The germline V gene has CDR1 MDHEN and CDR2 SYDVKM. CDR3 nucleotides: TGTGCCAGCAGTTACGGACGGGTCCCCTACGAGCAGTACTTC. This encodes CASSYGRVPYEQYF.

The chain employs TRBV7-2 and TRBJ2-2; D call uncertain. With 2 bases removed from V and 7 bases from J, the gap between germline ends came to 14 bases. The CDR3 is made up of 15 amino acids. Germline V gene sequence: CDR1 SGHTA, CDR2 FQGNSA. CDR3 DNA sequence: TGTGCCAGCAGCTTATTTGTGGGATTGGGCGGGGAGCTGTTTTTT. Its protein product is CASSLFVGLGGELFF.

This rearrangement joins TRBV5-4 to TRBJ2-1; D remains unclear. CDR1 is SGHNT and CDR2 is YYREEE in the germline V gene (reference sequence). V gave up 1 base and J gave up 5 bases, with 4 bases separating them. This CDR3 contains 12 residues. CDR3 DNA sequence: TGTGCCAGCAGCTTGCATCACAATGAGCAGTTCTTC. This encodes CASSLHHNEQFF.

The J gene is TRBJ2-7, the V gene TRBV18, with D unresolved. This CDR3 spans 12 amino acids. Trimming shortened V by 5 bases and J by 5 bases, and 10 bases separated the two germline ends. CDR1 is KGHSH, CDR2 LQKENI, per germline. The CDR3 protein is CASSTVDNEQYF. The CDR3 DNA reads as TGTGCCAGCTCAACGGTCGACAACGAGCAGTACTTC.

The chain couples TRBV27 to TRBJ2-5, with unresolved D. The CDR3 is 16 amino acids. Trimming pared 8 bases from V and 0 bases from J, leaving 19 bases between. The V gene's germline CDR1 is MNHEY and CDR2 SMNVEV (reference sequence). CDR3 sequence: CASEILRRTYQETQYF. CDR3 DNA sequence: TGTGCCAGCGAAATTCTACGGCGGACCTACCAAGAGACCCAGTACTTC.

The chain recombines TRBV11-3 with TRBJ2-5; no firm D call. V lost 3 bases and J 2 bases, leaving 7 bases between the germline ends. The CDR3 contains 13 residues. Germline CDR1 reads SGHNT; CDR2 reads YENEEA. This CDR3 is CASSFGYQETQYF. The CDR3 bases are TGTGCCAGCAGCTTCGGCTATCAAGAGACCCAGTACTTC. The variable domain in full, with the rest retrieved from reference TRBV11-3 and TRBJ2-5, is EAGVVQSPRYKIIEKKQPVAFWCNPISGHNTLYWYLQNLGQGPELLIRYENEEAVDDSQLPKDRFSAERLKGVDSTLKIQPAELGDSAVYLCASSFGYQETQYFGPGTRLLVL.

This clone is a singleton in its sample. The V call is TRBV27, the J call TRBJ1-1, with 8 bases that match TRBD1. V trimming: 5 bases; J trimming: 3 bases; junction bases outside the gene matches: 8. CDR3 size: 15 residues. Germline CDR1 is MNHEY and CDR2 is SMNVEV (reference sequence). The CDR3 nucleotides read TGTGCCAGCAGTCTCGGACAGGGAGGGCACACTGAAGCTTTCTTT. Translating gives CASSLGQGGHTEAFF.

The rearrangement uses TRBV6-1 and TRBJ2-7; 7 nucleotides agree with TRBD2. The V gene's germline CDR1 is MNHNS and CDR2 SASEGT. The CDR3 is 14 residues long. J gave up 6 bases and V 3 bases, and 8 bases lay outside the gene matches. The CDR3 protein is CASSDLRETREQYF. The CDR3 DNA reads TGTGCCAGCAGTGATCTGCGGGAGACCCGCGAGCAGTACTTC.